This TCR beta chain came from a study of blood T cell repertoires in COVID-19. Study summary: COVID-19 samples, acute and convalescent, were from the United States, Italy and Spain. T cells, B-cell-depleted T cells, or PBMCs supplied cDNA or gDNA.

Germline V CDR1 and CDR2: LNHNV, YYDKDF (reference sequence). This CDR3 is 15 amino acids long. The ends lost 0 bases at V and 3 bases at J; junction bases unmatched: 1. Per the study methods: Reference gene primer amplification gave estimated nucleated cell counts. Clones were sequenced by immunoSEQ multiplex PCR, and TCRdb holds only the in-frame ones, with some missing. D and trimming come from the DNA, and the V and J calls and clone size come from that table. The sample includes over 45,000 clones, about 70% of them seen just once. The V and J genes are TRBV15 and TRBJ2-2; 7 positions match TRBD2. The receptor was isolated from a woman in her forties or fifties with active or convalescent COVID-19. The sample comprised peripheral blood. CDR3 protein: CATSREGLHTGELFF. The DNA for the CDR3 is TGTGCCACCAGCAGAGAGGGACTACACACCGGGGAGCTGTTTTTT.